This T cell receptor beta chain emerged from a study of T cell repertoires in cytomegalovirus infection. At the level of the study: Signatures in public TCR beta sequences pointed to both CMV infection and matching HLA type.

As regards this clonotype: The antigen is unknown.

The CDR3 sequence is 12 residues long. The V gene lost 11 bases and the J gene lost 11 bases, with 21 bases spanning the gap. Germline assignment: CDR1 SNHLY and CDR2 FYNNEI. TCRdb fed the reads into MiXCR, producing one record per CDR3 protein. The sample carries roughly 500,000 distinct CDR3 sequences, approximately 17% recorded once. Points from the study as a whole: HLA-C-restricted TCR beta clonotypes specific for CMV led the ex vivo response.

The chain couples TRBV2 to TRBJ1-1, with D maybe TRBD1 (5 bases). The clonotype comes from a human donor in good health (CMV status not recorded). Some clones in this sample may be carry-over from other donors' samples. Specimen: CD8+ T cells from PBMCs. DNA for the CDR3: TGTGCCCCGGACACCCGGACGCCTGGGGCTTTCTTT. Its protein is CAPDTRTPGAFF.